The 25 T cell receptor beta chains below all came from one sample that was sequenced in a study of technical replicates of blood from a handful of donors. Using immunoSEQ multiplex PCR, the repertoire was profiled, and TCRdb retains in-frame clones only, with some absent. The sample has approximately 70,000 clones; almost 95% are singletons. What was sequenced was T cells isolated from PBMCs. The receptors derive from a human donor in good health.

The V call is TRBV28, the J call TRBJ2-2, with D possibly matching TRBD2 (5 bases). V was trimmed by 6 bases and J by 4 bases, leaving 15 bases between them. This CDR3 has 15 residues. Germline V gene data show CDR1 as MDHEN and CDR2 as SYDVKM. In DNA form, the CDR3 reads TGTGCCAGCAGATATAAAGTGGGGAGCACCGGGGAGCTGTTTTTT. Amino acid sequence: CASRYKVGSTGELFF.

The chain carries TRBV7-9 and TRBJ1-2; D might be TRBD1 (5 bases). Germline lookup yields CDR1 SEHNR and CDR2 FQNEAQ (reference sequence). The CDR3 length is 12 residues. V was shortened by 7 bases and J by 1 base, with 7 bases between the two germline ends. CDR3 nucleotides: TGTGCCAGCATCGGGGGTAACTATGGCTACACCTTC. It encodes CASIGGNYGYTF.

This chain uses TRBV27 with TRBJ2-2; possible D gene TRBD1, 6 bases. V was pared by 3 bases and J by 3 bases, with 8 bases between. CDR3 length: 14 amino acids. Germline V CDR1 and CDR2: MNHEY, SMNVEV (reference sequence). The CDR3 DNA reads TGTGCCAGCAGTTTTCAGGGGTACACCGGGGAGCTGTTTTTT. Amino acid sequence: CASSFQGYTGELFF.

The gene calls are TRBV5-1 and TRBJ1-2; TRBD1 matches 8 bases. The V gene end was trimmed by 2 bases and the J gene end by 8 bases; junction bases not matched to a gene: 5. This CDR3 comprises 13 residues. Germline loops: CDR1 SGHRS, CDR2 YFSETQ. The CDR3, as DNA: TGCGCCAGCAGCTTTTCAGGGGGCCAAGGCTACACCTTC. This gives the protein CASSFSGGQGYTF.

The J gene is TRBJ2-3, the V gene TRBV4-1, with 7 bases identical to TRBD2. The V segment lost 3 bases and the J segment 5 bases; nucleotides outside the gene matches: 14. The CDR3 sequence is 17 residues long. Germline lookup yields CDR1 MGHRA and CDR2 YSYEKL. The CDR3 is CASSHHVMGGLEDTQYF. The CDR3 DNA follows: TGCGCCAGCAGCCATCACGTTATGGGAGGGTTGGAAGATACGCAGTATTTT.

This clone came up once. The CDR3 loop is CASSDEGQGPSYEQYF. Here the CDR3 DNA reads TGTGCCAGCAGTGACGAGGGACAGGGCCCTTCCTACGAGCAGTACTTC. The chain uses TRBV6-1 and TRBJ2-5; 9 positions match TRBD1. The J call may be faulty, since TRBJ2-7 better matches the DNA end. Germline assignment: CDR1 MNHNS and CDR2 SASEGT. The CDR3 is made up of 16 amino acids.

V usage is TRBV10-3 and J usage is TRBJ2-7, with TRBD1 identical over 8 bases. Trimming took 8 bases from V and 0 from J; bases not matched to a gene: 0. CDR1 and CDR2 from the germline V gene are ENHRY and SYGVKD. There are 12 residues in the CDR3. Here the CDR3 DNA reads TGTGCCATCGGGACAGGCTCCTACGAGCAGTACTTC. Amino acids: CAIGTGSYEQYF.

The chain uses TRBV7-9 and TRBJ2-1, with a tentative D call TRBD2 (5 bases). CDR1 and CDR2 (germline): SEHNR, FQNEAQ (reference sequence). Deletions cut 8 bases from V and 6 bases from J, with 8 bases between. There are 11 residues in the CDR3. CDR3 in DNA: TGTGCCAGCGAAGGAGGCAATGAGCAGTTCTTC. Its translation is CASEGGNEQFF.

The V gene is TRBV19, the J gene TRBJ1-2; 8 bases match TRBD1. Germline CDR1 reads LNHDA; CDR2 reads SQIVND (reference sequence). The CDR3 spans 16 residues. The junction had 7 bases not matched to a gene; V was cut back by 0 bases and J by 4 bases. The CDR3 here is CASSIERDRGFYGYTF. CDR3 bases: TGTGCCAGTAGTATAGAGAGAGACAGGGGCTTCTATGGCTACACCTTC.

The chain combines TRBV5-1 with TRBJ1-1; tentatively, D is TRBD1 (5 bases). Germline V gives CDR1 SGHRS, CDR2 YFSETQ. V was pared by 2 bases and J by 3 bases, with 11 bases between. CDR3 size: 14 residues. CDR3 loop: CASSFTGWDTEAFF. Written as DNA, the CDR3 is TGCGCCAGCAGCTTTACAGGATGGGACACTGAAGCTTTCTTT.

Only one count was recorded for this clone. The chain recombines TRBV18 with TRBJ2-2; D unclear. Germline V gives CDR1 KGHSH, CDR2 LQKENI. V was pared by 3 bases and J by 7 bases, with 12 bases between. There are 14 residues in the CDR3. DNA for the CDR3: TGTGCCAGCTCACCTCAGGAAAGTGTCGGGGAGCTGTTTTTT. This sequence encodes CASSPQESVGELFF.

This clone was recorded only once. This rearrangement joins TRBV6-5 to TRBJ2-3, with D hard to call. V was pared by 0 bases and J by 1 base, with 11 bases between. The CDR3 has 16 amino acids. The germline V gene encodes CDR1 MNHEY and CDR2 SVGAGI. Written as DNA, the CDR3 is TGTGCCAGCAGTTACTCGTCTGGAGCCCGCACAGATACGCAGTATTTT. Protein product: CASSYSSGARTDTQYF.

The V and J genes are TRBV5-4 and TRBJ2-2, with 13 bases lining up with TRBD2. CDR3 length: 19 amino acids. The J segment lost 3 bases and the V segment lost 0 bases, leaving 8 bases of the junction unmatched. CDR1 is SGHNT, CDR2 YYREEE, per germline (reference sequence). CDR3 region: CASSLVPGTSGIHTGELFF. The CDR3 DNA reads TGTGCCAGCAGCTTGGTCCCAGGGACTAGCGGGATTCACACCGGGGAGCTGTTTTTT.

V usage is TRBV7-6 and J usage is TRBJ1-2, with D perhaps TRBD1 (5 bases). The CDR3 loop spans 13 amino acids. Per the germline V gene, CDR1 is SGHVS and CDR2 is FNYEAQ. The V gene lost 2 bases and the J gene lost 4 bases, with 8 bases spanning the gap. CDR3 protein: CASSLPGLYGYTF. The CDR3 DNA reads TGTGCCAGCAGCTTACCAGGGCTCTATGGCTACACCTTC.

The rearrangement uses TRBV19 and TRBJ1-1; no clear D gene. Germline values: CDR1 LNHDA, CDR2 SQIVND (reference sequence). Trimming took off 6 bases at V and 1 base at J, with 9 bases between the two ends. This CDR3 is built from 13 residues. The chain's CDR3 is CASSKTANTEAFF. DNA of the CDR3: TGTGCCAGTAGCAAAACAGCGAACACTGAAGCTTTCTTT.

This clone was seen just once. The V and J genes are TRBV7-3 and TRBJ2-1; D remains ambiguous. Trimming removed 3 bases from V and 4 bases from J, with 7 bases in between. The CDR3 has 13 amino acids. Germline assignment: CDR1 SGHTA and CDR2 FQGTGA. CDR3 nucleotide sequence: TGTGCCAGCAGCTTTGCGGTATACAATGAGCAGTTCTTC. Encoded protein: CASSFAVYNEQFF.

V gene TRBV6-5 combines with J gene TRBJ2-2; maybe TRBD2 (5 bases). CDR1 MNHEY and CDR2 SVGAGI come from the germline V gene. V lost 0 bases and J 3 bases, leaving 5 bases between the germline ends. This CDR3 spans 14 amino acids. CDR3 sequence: CASSYSRDTGELFF. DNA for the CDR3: TGTGCCAGCAGTTACTCGAGGGACACCGGGGAGCTGTTTTTT.

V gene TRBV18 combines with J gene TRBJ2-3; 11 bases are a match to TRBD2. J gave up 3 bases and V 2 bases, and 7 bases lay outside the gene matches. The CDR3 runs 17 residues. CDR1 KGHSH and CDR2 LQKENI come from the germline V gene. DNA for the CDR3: TGTGCCAGCTCACCAAGAACAACTAGCGGGAGTACAGATACGCAGTATTTT. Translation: CASSPRTTSGSTDTQYF. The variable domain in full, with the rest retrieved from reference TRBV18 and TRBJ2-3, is NAGVMQNPRHLVRRRGQEARLRCSPMKGHSHVYWYRQLPEEGLKFMVYLQKENIIDESGMPKERFSAEFPKEGPSILRIQQVVRGDSAAYFCASSPRTTSGSTDTQYFGPGTRLTVL.

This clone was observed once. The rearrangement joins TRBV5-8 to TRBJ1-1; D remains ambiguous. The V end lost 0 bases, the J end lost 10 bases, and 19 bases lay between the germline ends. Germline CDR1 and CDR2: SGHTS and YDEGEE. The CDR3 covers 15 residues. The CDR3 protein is CASSLGLSVADVAFF. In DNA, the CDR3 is TGTGCCAGCAGCTTGGGACTGAGCGTCGCCGATGTAGCTTTCTTT.

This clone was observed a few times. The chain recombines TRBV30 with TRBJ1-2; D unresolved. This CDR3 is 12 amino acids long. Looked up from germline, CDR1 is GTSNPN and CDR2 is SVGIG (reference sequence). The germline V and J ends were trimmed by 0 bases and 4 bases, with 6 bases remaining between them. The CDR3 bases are TGTGCCTGGAGTGTACAGAGCTATGGCTACACCTTC. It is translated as CAWSVQSYGYTF.

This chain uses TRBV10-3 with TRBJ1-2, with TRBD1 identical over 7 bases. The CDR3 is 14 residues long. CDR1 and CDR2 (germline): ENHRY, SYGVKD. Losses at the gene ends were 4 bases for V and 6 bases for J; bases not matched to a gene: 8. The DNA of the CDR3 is TGTGCCATCAGTGGGACAGGTGCGGTCGATGGCTACACCTTC. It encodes CAISGTGAVDGYTF.

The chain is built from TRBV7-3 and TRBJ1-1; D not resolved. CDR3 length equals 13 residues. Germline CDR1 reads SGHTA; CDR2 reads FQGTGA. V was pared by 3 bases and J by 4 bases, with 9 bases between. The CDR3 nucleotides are TGTGCCAGCAGCTTGTGGGGAGCCACTGAAGCTTTCTTT. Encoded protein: CASSLWGATEAFF.

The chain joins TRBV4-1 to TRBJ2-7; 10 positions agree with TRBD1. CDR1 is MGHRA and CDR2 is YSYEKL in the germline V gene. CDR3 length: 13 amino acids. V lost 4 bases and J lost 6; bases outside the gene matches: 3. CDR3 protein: CASSRTGGVEQYF. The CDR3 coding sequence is TGCGCCAGCAGCCGGACAGGGGGGGTCGAGCAGTACTTC.

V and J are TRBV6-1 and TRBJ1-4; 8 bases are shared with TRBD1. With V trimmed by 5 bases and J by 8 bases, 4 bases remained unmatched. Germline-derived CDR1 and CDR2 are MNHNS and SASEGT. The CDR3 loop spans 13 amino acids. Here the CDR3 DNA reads TGTGCCAGCAGTACAGGGGGTCAGGAAAAACTGTTTTTT. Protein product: CASSTGGQEKLFF.

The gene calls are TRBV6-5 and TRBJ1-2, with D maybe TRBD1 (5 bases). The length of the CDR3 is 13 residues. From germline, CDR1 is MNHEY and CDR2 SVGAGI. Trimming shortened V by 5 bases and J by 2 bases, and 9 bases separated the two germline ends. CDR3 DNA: TGTGCCAGCAGTAATGACAGAAACTATGGCTACACCTTC. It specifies CASSNDRNYGYTF.